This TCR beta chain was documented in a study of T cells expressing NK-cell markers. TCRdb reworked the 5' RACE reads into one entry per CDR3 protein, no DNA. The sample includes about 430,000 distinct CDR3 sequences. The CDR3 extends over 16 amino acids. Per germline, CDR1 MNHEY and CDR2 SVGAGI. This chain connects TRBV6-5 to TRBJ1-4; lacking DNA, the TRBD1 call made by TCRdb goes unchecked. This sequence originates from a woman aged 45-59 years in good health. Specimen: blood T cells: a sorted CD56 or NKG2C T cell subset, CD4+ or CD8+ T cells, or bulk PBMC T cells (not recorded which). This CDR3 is CASSQMGGRTNEKLFF.